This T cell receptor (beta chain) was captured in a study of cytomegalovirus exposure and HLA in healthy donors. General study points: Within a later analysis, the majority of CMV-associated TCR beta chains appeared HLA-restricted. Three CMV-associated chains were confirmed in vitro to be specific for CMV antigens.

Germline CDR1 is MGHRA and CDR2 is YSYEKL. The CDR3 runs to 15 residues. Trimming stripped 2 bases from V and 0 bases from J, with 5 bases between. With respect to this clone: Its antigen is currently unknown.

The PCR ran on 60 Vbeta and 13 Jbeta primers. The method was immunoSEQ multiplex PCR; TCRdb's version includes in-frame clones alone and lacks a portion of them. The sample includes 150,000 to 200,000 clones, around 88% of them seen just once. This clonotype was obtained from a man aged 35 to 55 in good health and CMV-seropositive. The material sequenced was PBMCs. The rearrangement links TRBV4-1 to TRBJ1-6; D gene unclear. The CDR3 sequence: CASSQIVSYNSPLHF. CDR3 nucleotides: TGCGCCAGCAGCCAAATAGTCTCCTATAATTCACCCCTCCACTTT.